This TCR beta chain was recovered during a study of blood T cell repertoires in COVID-19. Assay used: immunoSEQ multiplex PCR; TCRdb lists only in-frame clones, some missing. Of over 250,000 clones listed, 75% to 90% were seen once; the top ten hold less than 2.5%. V was pared by 2 bases and J by 2 bases, with 4 bases of the junction left unmatched. Per the germline V gene, CDR1 is WNHNN and CDR2 is SYGVQD (reference sequence). This CDR3 has 15 residues. Cohort placement rested on clinical history that participants reported themselves. Symptom resolution, clearance, or two negative PCRs marked the recovered donors of Cohort 3.

This clonotype originated in a woman younger than 35 who had recovered from COVID-19. Sequencing was carried out using PBMCs or T cells enriched from blood (not recorded which). The V gene is TRBV10-1, the J gene TRBJ2-7; 9 bases agree with TRBD2. The CDR3 loop is CASSEASGATYEQYF. CDR3 nucleotide sequence: TGCGCCAGCAGTGAGGCTAGCGGGGCAACCTACGAGCAGTACTTC.